Following are 23 T cell receptor beta chains from one sample sequenced in a study of T-cell memory formation after mild COVID-19. TCRdb independently ran MiXCR on the 5' RACE reads; one entry per CDR3 protein. This table holds fewer than 350,000 distinct CDR3 sequences, 7.5% to 9.5% found once. The specimen was PBMCs or a T cell subset sorted from them (not recorded which). The receptors were gathered from a man aged 18 to 35 who had mild COVID-19 (a few samples of this study predate the infection). Cell type and time point are not known.

This clonotype was detected a few times. The chain combines TRBV4-2 with TRBJ2-1, with 9 bases lining up with TRBD1. CDR1 is LGHNA, CDR2 YNFKEQ, per germline. The junction had 3 bases not matched to a gene; V was cut back by 0 bases and J by 9 bases. This CDR3 is built from 14 residues. CDR3 DNA sequence: TGTGCCAGCAGCCAAGATACAGGGGGCGGTGAGCAGTTCTTC. The encoded protein is CASSQDTGGGEQFF.

The sample holds many counts of this clonotype. This chain connects TRBV3-1 to TRBJ2-3; TRBD2 aligns across 11 bases. V dropped 0 bases and J dropped 2; count of bases not matched to a gene: 13. From germline, CDR1 is LGHDT and CDR2 YNNKEL (reference sequence). The CDR3 is made up of 20 amino acids. CDR3 nucleotides: TGTGCCAGCAGCCAAGAGGTGGGGCTAGCGGGGGGCTTTTCCACAGATACGCAGTATTTT. Its protein is CASSQEVGLAGGFSTDTQYF.

The rearrangement links TRBV4-1 to TRBJ2-6; D is possibly TRBD1 or TRBD2 (5 bases each). The CDR3 extends over 16 amino acids. Deletions cut 2 bases from V and 4 bases from J, with 12 bases between. Germline V lookup: CDR1 MGHRA, CDR2 YSYEKL. The CDR3 sequence: CASSQHWGSGANVLTF. The DNA of the CDR3 is TGCGCCAGCAGCCAACATTGGGGGTCAGGGGCCAACGTCCTGACTTTC.

This clonotype turned up a few times. The chain couples TRBV25-1 to TRBJ2-6; possible D gene TRBD1, 5 bases. CDR3 length: 13 amino acids. V lost 7 bases, J lost 2 bases, and 6 bases lay in between. The germline gives CDR1 MGHDK, CDR2 SYGVNS. The CDR3 DNA follows: TGTGCCAGCACCAGGGCTGGGGCCAACGTCCTGACTTTC. Its protein product is CASTRAGANVLTF.

The chain is built from TRBV20-1 and TRBJ2-5; D call uncertain. Between the trimmed V and J ends, which lost 1 base and 0 bases, there was a span of 9 bases. Germline loops: CDR1 DFQATT, CDR2 SNEGSKA (reference sequence). The CDR3 contains 14 residues. CDR3 residues: CSARGVRNQETQYF. In DNA, the CDR3 is TGCAGTGCTAGAGGGGTCAGAAACCAAGAGACCCAGTACTTC.

This clonotype showed up just a few times. V and J are TRBV6-6 and TRBJ1-2; 8 nucleotides match TRBD1. The V and J ends lost 0 bases and 10 bases, in that order; junction bases with no gene match: 10. Germline CDR1 reads MNHNY; CDR2 reads SVGAGI (reference sequence). CDR3 length: 15 residues. Here the CDR3 DNA reads TGTGCCAGCAGTTACTCTTGGACAGGGTCAGCTTCCTACACCTTC. Protein: CASSYSWTGSASYTF.

This clonotype was counted a few times. The genes are TRBV5-1 and TRBJ2-7; the D is unclear. CDR3 size: 16 residues. CDR1 SGHRS and CDR2 YFSETQ come from the germline V gene. The V gene lost 3 bases and the J gene lost 3 bases, with 19 bases spanning the gap. CDR3 in DNA: TGCGCCAGCAGCTCCACCCGCCCTAGTGTTCTCTACGAGCAGTACTTC. It is translated as CASSSTRPSVLYEQYF.

This clonotype has a count of ten or more. V gene TRBV6-5 combines with J gene TRBJ2-7, with 9 bases lining up with TRBD1. The V segment lost 4 bases and the J segment 7 bases; nucleotides outside the gene matches: 11. The CDR3 loop spans 15 amino acids. Germline lookup yields CDR1 MNHEY and CDR2 SVGAGI. The CDR3 DNA reads TGTGCCAGCAGTTGGTCCTTAGGACAGGGGAAAGAGCAGTACTTC. Amino acids: CASSWSLGQGKEQYF.

This chain joins TRBV30 and TRBJ2-1, with 11 bases aligning to TRBD2. The V and J ends lost 4 bases and 4 bases, in that order; junction bases with no gene match: 3. This CDR3 contains 14 residues. Germline V lookup: CDR1 GTSNPN, CDR2 SVGIG (reference sequence). CDR3 sequence: CAWTTSGGYNEQFF. The CDR3 DNA sequence: TGTGCCTGGACCACTAGCGGGGGTTACAATGAGCAGTTCTTC.

This chain links TRBV10-2 with TRBJ2-5; 14 bases align to TRBD2. The CDR3 extends over 16 amino acids. Germline V gene data show CDR1 as WSHSY and CDR2 as SAAADI. V shed 4 bases, J shed 3 bases, and the junction held 4 bases outside the gene matches. In DNA, the CDR3 is TGCGCCAGCAGTGGACTAGCGGGGGGGCATGAAGAGACCCAGTACTTC. Translating gives CASSGLAGGHEETQYF.

CDR3 amino acids: CATENGPDNSPLHF. In DNA, the CDR3 is TGTGCCACCGAGAACGGACCGGACAATTCACCCCTCCACTTT. The genes are TRBV10-3 and TRBJ1-6; no clear D gene. CDR3 length: 14 residues. The V and J ends lost 10 bases and 7 bases respectively, with 17 bases between them. Germline V gene data show CDR1 as ENHRY and CDR2 as SYGVKD.

This chain uses TRBV4-3 with TRBJ2-5; no definite D call. Germline V gene lookup returns CDR1 LGHNA and CDR2 YSLEER. The CDR3 is made up of 15 amino acids. Trimming took 1 base from V and 2 from J, leaving 11 bases between them. The CDR3 spells CASSQALSWQETQYF. Written as DNA, the CDR3 is TGCGCCAGCAGCCAAGCATTATCATGGCAAGAGACCCAGTACTTC.

This clonotype was observed a handful of times. V and J are TRBV11-2 and TRBJ2-7; the match to TRBD1 covers 7 bases. The germline gives CDR1 SGHAT, CDR2 FQNNGV. The CDR3 has 16 amino acids. V gave up 5 bases and J gave up 1 base; unmatched junction bases: 11. This chain's CDR3 is CASSAPGGLTSYEQYV. CDR3 bases: TGTGCCAGCAGCGCACCAGGGGGATTAACGTCCTACGAGCAGTACGTC.

The chain has TRBV20-1 and TRBJ1-5, with 7 bases fitting TRBD1. The CDR3 has 13 residues. The trim removed 1 base at V and 9 bases at J, leaving 6 bases unmatched. Germline lookup yields CDR1 DFQATT and CDR2 SNEGSKA (reference sequence). The CDR3 nucleotides are TGCAGTGCTAGAGTAAGGGGGCGGGGGCCCCAGCATTTT. It is translated as CSARVRGRGPQHF.

The rearrangement joins TRBV11-2 to TRBJ2-1; D possibly corresponds to TRBD2 (6 bases). CDR1 is SGHAT, CDR2 FQNNGV, per germline. This CDR3 spans 13 amino acids. The germline V and J ends were trimmed by 7 bases and 13 bases, with 20 bases remaining between them. CDR3 DNA sequence: TGTGCCAGCACGGGGGAGAATTTCGTCGCTCAGTTCTTC. It yields the protein CASTGENFVAQFF.

The J gene is TRBJ1-1, the V gene TRBV19, with D unclear. V was clipped by 5 bases and J by 4 bases, with 11 bases between them. This CDR3 comprises 13 residues. Germline V gives CDR1 LNHDA, CDR2 SQIVND (reference sequence). The CDR3 is CASSYRRGTEAFF. CDR3 coding DNA: TGTGCCAGTAGTTACCGGCGCGGCACTGAAGCTTTCTTT. Drawing the rest from reference TRBV19 and TRBJ1-1, the complete variable domain is DGGITQSPKYLFRKEGQNVTLSCEQNLNHDAMYWYRQDPGQGLRLIYYSQIVNDFQKGDIAEGYSVSREKKESFPLTVTSAQKNPTAFYLCASSYRRGTEAFFGQGTRLTVV.

The table lists this clonotype with a few counts. This chain uses TRBV5-8 with TRBJ2-3; D is ambiguous. Germline V gene data show CDR1 as SGHTS and CDR2 as YDEGEE. The CDR3 has 11 amino acids. The ends were cut back, 7 bases at V and 4 bases at J, with 7 bases in the middle. The CDR3 protein is CASGRSDTQYF. The CDR3 nucleotides read TGTGCCAGCGGAAGATCAGATACGCAGTATTTT.

The sample holds a few counts of this clonotype. J is TRBJ1-5 and V is TRBV7-8, with unresolved D. Looked up from germline, CDR1 is SGHVS and CDR2 is FQNEAQ. Deletions cut 1 base from V and 0 bases from J, with 13 bases between. The CDR3 consists of 17 residues. In nucleotides, the CDR3 is TGTGCCAGCAGCTTAGGGCAGCCAATGTATAGCAATCAGCCCCAGCATTTT. Translating gives CASSLGQPMYSNQPQHF.

CDR3 DNA: TGTGCCAGCAGCAGAACAGGGGGACACGAAAAACTGTTTTTT. Its protein is CASSRTGGHEKLFF. This chain uses TRBV7-2 with TRBJ1-4; 8 nucleotides agree with TRBD1. V lost 5 bases, J lost 8 bases, and 7 bases stayed unmatched. Looked up from germline, CDR1 is SGHTA and CDR2 is FQGNSA. This CDR3 has 14 amino acids.

This clonotype has a handful of counts. The rearrangement uses TRBV11-2 and TRBJ1-1; 7 nucleotides agree with TRBD1. This CDR3 is built from 14 residues. The V gene end was trimmed by 5 bases and the J gene end by 1 base; junction bases not matched to a gene: 4. Germline values: CDR1 SGHAT, CDR2 FQNNGV. For the CDR3, the DNA is TGTGCCAGCAGCCAGCAGGGGGGGAACACTGAAGCTTTCTTT. This sequence encodes CASSQQGGNTEAFF.

The chain uses TRBV5-5 and TRBJ2-3; D remains ambiguous. V was trimmed by 0 bases and J by 11 bases, leaving 7 bases between them. CDR1 and CDR2 from the germline V gene are SGHKS and YYEKEE (reference sequence). CDR3 size: 11 residues. The CDR3 sequence is CASSLESGQYF. The CDR3 nucleotides read TGTGCCAGCAGCTTGGAATCAGGGCAGTATTTT.

This clonotype was recorded many times. At one end the junction does not follow the germline gene, possibly because of a read error. The V gene is TRBV12-3 or TRBV12-4, the J gene TRBJ1-1, with a weak D call TRBD1 (5 bases). The CDR3 sequence is 14 residues long. CDR3 DNA: TGCGCCAGCAGCTCCCAGGGCGCGAACACTGAAGCTTTCTTT. This sequence encodes CASSSQGANTEAFF.

This clonotype was found many times. V is TRBV6-2 or TRBV6-3 and J is TRBJ2-3, with 10 bases identical to TRBD2. The length of the CDR3 is 16 residues. V lost 5 bases to trimming and J lost 4 bases; unmatched junction nucleotides: 9. Germline CDR1 and CDR2: MNHEY and SVGEGT. CDR3 DNA sequence: TGTGCCAGCAGTAACGGAGCGGGGGGGCCTGCAGATACGCAGTATTTT. Translation gives CASSNGAGGPADTQYF.